These 2 T cell receptor beta chains were all obtained from the same sample, sequenced in a study of OX40 agonist ivuxolimab in advanced cancers. Profiling relied on immunoSEQ multiplex PCR, and the TCRdb table lists in-frame clones only, not all of them. This table has tens of thousands of clones, approximately 90% appearing once. The input for sequencing was CD4+ or CD8+ T cells sorted from blood, taken in a trial of the OX40 agonist ivuxolimab. These TCRs come from an adult with an advanced solid tumor such as melanoma, head and neck, liver or kidney cancer.

As DNA, the CDR3 is TGTGCCAGCAGCGTAGGGGACCCGTATGAAAAACTGTTTTTT. It translates to CASSVGDPYEKLFF. This chain connects TRBV9 to TRBJ1-4; tentatively, D is TRBD1 (5 bases). V was clipped by 0 bases and J by 6 bases, with 9 bases between them. The CDR3 is made up of 14 amino acids. Germline values: CDR1 SGDLS, CDR2 YYNGEE.

V gene TRBV5-4 combines with J gene TRBJ1-1, with TRBD1 as a possible D gene (5 bases). The germline gives CDR1 SGHNT, CDR2 YYREEE (reference sequence). Trimming left V 4 bases short and J 1 base short, with 11 bases between. The CDR3 is 14 residues long. The CDR3, as DNA: TGTGCCAGCAGCCCCGCTGACAGGAACACTGAAGCTTTCTTT. This sequence encodes CASSPADRNTEAFF.